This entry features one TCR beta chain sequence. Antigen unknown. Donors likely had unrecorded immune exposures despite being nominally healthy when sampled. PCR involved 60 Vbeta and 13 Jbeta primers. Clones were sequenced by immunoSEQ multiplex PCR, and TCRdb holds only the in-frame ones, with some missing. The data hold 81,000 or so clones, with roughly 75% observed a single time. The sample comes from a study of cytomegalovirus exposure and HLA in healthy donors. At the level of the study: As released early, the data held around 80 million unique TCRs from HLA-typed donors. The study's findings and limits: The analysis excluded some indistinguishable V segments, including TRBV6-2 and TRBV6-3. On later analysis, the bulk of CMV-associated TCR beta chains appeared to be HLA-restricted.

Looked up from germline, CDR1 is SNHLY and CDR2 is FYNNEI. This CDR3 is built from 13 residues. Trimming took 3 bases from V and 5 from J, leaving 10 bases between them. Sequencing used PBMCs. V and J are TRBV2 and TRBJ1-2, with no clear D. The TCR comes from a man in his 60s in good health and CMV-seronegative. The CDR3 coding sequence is TGTGCCAGCAGTGAGTCTGGGGAGTATGGCTACACCTTC. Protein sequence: CASSESGEYGYTF.